The present entry profiles one T cell receptor (beta chain) with its context. Its antigen has not been determined. Per-base qualities were not stored, and no clone one base away is much larger. Library preparation used the immunoSEQ multiplex PCR assay. The source is immuneACCESS, and TCRdb retained only in-frame sequences with V and J called. Part of the clones is not carried over; for the studies checked, unresolved V genes explain less than half of this, and the remainder is unexplained. For this sample there are 90,000 to 110,000 clones; 90% appear just once. The ten largest clonotypes hold approximately 4% of the sample. The CDR3 sequence holds 12 residues, the cysteine and phenylalanine included. The kept DNA is CDR3 alone, 36 bases in frame from the first base. V lost 3 bases and J lost 5 bases; the stretch between them is 5 bases long. The CDR1 and CDR2 encoded by the germline V gene (reference sequence) are LNHNV and YYDKDF.

The source of the sample is a study of control samples from healthy donors and cancer patients (dated by TCRdb to 2018 to 2021). This receptor was identified in a human donor in good health. The donor label of this sample is uncertain. The chain uses TRBV15 and TRBJ1-5; the D segment cannot be called with confidence. Sequencing was carried out using blood. The bases read TGTGCCACCAGCAGTCAAGATCAGCCCCAGCATTTT. It encodes CATSSQDQPQHF.